The TCR beta chain under discussion was sequenced for a study of CD8 T cells in Susac syndrome. The CDR3 loop spans 14 amino acids. Trimming stripped 2 bases from V and 1 base from J, with 8 bases between. Germline CDR1 MNHEY, CDR2 SMNVEV (reference sequence). Study-level points and caveats: It was acknowledged in the study that the number of individuals who were included in its TCR sequencing and HLA analysis was relatively small.

TCR beta sequences were obtained from blood CD8+ and CD4+ T cells. The multiple sclerosis controls were treatment-naive patients, and their relapsing-remitting disease was stable or active. An input of 0.5 to 1 ug of RNA was subjected to reverse transcription using random hexamers. Amplification of TCR beta CDR3 by immunoSEQ multiplex PCR spanned 54 Vbeta and 13 Jbeta. Each CDR3 protein is one row after TCRdb ran MiXCR on the immunoSEQ multiplex PCR reads. The table lists fewer than 85,000 distinct CDR3 sequences, roughly 95% of them singletons. Regarding this clonotype: Its antigen remains unidentified.

Material for sequencing was CD8+ T cells from PBMCs. The source of this sequence is a human donor with multiple sclerosis. The chain employs TRBV27 and TRBJ1-1, with TRBD1 as a possible D gene (5 bases). In nucleotides, the CDR3 is TGTGCCAGCAGTTTACGGGGCGGGAACACTGAAGCTTTCTTT. It is translated as CASSLRGGNTEAFF.